This note documents a single TCR beta chain sequence. What this receptor recognizes is not known. Nothing much larger sits one base from this clone, and base qualities are not available. The immunoSEQ Assay was the method used to sequence TCRbeta CDR3 regions. After extraction, genomic DNA underwent amplification by bias-controlled multiplex PCR, followed by high-throughput sequencing. On the authors' methods: To quantify the absolute abundance of every unique TCRbeta CDR3 region, sequences were collapsed and filtered. Usable DNA was measured by amplifying reference genes present in all nucleated cells, and TCRbeta template counts were normalized to that usable DNA to estimate T cell fraction. Repertoire TCRs were annotated as SARS-CoV-2-specific when V gene, CDR3 amino acid sequence and J gene were exactly matched to a known reactive TCR set. The reference SARS-CoV-2 TCR set was derived from MIRA and filtered for enrichment in COVID-19-positive ImmuneCODE repertoires, a step that removed public or cross-reactive TCRs. Based on the MIRA antigens, annotated TCRs were further analysed at the level of specific ORF or position within ORF. Breadth was defined as annotated unique rearrangements over total unique productive rearrangements; depth was the summed frequency of those rearrangements. Two-sided Wilcoxon rank-sum tests were applied when comparing TCR breadth between groups. TCRdb stores this immuneACCESS table with in-frame sequences only. Part of the clones is absent; in the studies checked, under half of the shortfall reflects unresolved V genes, and no reason is known for the rest. V, J and clone size derive from that table, while D and trimming were established from the DNA sequence. Present in this sample are about 480,000 clones, roughly nine tenths of which were seen just once. The ten largest clones represent over 10% of the sample.

This entry is derived from a study of Ad26.COV2.S vaccination and SARS-CoV-2 variants (dated by TCRdb to 2020 to 2022). At the level of the whole study: Donors in the vaccine arm were drawn from COV1001, a multicentre, randomized, double-blind, placebo-controlled phase I-IIa trial testing Ad26.COV2.S in healthy adults. Ad26.COV2.S was administered intramuscularly at a dose of 5x10^10 or 1x10^11 viral particles, either as one shot or as two shots given 56 days apart. The specificity and breadth of SARS-CoV-2-reactive T cell receptors after Ad26.COV2.S vaccination were assessed by TCRbeta repertoire sequencing. A total of roughly 32 samples were included in the TCR-sequenced set, comprising around 19 Ad26.COV2.S vaccine recipients, 5 placebo recipients and 8 SARS-CoV-2 convalescent individuals. Trial participants were randomized into five groups of five: low-dose or high-dose Ad26.COV2.S given once or twice, or placebo on both occasions. Throughout the experiments and outcome assessment, investigators stayed blinded to trial group allocation. Paper-wide results and their limitations: According to the authors, total T cell responses may have been underestimated by the TCR breadth and depth analyses. The study was not powered to compare responses between vaccine doses or regimens. Compared with placebo recipients, Ad26.COV2.S recipients showed higher spike-specific TCR breadth (P = 0.0014). Vaccine and placebo recipients had comparable non-spike TCR breadth, which fits with the vaccine containing only spike. After vaccination, spike-specific CD8+ and CD4+ T cell responses were reported to show substantial breadth.

The treatment or condition label here, explained by the study, means: about 20 received Ad26.COV2.S at low or high dose, single or two shots; several received placebo; per-sample allocation not given. For vaccine and placebo recipients, the sequenced repertoires came from samples collected on day 63 after the first injection. In Cohort 1b, about 25 adults aged 18-55 years were enrolled at a single site in Boston, USA, between 29 July and 7 August 2020. Ad26.COV2.S consisted of a replication-incompetent adenovirus type 26 vector by which a prefusion-stabilized SARS-CoV-2 spike protein from the original Wuhan strain was expressed. The source of this sequence is a person between 18 and 65 years old who received the Ad26.COV2.S COVID-19 vaccine or a placebo. Sequenced material: peripheral blood, taken in a trial of Ad26.COV2.S vaccine versus placebo.

Here is the DNA: TGCAGCGTTGGTGTGTTTGGTAGCGGGAGAGGCCTAGATACGCAGTATTTT. It codes for CSVGVFGSGRGLDTQYF. The V and J genes are TRBV29-1 and TRBJ2-3, with 9 bases in between that match TRBD2. CDR1 SQVTM and CDR2 ANQGSEA were looked up in the germline V gene. The germline V and J ends show losses of 4 bases and 5 bases respectively, and no gene match explains 16 bases of the junction. Including the terminal cysteine and phenylalanine, the CDR3 comprises 17 residues. Only CDR3 DNA is held: 51 bases, read in frame from base 1.